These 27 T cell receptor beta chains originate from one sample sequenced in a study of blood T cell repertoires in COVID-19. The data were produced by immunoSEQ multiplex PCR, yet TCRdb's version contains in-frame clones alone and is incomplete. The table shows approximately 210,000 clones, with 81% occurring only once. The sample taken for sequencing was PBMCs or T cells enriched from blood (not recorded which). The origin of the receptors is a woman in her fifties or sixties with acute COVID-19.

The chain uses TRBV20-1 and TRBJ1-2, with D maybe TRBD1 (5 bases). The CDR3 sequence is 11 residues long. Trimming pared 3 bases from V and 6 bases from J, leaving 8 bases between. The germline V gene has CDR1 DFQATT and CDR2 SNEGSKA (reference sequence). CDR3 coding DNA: TGCAGTGCTAGCCCCAGGGATGGCTACACCTTC. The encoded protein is CSASPRDGYTF.

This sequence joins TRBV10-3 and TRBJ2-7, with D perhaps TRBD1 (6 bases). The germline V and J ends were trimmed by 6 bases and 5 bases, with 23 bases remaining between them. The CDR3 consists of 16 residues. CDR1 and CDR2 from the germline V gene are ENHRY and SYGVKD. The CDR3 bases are TGTGCCATCAGCGAGCCTGAAGCAGGGGTTCTCGACGAGCAGTACTTC. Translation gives CAISEPEAGVLDEQYF.

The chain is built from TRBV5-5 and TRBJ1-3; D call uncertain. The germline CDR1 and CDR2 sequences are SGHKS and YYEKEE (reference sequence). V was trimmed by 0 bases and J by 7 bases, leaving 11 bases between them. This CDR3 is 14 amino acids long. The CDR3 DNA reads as TGTGCCAGCAGCTTGGCCCGGAGCCTTAACACCATATATTTT. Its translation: CASSLARSLNTIYF.

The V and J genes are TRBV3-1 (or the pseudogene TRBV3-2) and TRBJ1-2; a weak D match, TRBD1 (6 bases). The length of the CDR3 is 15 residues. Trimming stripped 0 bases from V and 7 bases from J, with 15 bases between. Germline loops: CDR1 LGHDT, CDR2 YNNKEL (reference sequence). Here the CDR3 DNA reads TGTGCCAGCAGCCAAGATGGACAGCTTGTCTCTGGCTACACCTTC. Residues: CASSQDGQLVSGYTF.

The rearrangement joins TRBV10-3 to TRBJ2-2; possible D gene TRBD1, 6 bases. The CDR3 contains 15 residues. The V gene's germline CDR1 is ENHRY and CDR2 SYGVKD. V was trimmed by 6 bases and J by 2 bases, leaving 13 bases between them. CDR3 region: CAISSGHPNTGELFF. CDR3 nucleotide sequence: TGTGCCATCAGCTCGGGACACCCTAACACCGGGGAGCTGTTTTTT.

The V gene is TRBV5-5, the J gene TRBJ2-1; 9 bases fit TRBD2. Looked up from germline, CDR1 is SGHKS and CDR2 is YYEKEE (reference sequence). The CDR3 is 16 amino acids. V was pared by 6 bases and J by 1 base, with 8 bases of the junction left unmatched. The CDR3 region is CASTGGGALSYNEQFF. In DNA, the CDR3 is TGTGCCAGCACTGGCGGGGGGGCCCTTTCCTACAATGAGCAGTTCTTC.

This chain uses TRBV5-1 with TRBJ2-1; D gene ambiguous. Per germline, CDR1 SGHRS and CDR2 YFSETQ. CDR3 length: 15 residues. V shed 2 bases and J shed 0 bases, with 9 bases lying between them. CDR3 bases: TGCGCCAGCAGCTTTACTCCGAGCTCCTACAATGAGCAGTTCTTC. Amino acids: CASSFTPSSYNEQFF.

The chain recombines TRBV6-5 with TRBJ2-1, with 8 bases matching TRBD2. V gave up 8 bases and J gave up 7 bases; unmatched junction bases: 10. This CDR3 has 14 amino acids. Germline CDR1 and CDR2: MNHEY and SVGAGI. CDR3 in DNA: TGTGCCAGCGGGATTAGCGGGATTTGGAATGAGCAGTTCTTC. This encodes CASGISGIWNEQFF.

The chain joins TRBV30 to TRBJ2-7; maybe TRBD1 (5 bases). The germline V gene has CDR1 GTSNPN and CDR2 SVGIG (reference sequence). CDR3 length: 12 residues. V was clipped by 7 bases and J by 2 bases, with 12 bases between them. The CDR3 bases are TGTGCCTTTGGGGCGGCTACCTACGAGCAGTACTTC. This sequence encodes CAFGAATYEQYF. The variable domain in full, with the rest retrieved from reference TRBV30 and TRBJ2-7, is SQTIHQWPATLVQPVGSPLSLECTVEGTSNPNLYWYRQAAGRGLQLLFYSVGIGQISSEVPQNLSASRPQDRQFILSSKKLLLSDSGFYLCAFGAATYEQYFGPGTRLTVT.

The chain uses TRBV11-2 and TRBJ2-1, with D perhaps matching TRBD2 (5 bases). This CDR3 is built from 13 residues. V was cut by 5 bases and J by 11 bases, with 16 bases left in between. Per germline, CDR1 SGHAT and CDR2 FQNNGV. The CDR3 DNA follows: TGTGCCAGCAGCCCACCCCTAGCCGATCAGCAGTTCTTC. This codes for CASSPPLADQQFF.

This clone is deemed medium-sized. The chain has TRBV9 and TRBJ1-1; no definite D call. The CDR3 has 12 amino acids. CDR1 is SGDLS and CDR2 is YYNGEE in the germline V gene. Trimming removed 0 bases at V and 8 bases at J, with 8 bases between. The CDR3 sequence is CASSVDGREAFF. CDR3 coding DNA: TGTGCCAGCAGCGTAGATGGGAGGGAAGCTTTCTTT. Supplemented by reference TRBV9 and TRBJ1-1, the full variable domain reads DSGVTQTPKHLITATGQRVTLRCSPRSGDLSVYWYQQSLDQGLQFLIQYYNGEERAKGNILERFSAQQFPDLHSELNLSSLELGDSALYFCASSVDGREAFFGQGTRLTVV.

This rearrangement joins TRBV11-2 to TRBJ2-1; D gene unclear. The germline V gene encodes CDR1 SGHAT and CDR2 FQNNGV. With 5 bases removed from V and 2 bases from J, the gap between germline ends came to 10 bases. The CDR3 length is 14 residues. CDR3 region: CASSPSFAYNEQFF. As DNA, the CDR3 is TGTGCCAGCAGCCCGTCGTTTGCCTACAATGAGCAGTTCTTC. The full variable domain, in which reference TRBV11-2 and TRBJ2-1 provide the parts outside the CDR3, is EAGVAQSPRYKIIEKRQSVAFWCNPISGHATLYWYQQILGQGPKLLIQFQNNGVVDDSQLPKDRFSAERLKGVDSTLKIQPAKLEDSAVYLCASSPSFAYNEQFFGPGTRLTVL.

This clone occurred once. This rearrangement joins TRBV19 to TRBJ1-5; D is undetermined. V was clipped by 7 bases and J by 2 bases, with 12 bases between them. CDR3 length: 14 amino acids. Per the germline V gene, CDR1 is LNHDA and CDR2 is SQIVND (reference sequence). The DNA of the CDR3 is TGTGCCAGTATGGAGGGTTTGGGCAATCAGCCCCAGCATTTT. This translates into CASMEGLGNQPQHF.

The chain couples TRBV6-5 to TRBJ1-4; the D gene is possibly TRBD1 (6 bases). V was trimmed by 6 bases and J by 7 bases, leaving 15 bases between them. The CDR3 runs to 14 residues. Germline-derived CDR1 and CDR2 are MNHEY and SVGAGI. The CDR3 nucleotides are TGTGCCAGCAGAGGGGGACTAGGGAGTGAAAAACTGTTTTTT. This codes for CASRGGLGSEKLFF.

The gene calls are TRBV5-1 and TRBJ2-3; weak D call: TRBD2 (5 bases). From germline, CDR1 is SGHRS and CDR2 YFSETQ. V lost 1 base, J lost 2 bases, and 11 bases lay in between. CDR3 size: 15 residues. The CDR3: CASSLPTTPTDTQYF. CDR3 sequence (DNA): TGCGCCAGCAGCTTGCCGACTACCCCCACAGATACGCAGTATTTT.

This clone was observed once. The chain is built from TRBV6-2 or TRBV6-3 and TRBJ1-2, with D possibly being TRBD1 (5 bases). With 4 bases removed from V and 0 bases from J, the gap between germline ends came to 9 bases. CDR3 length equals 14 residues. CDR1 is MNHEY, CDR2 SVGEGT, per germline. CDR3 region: CASSFRGTNYGYTF. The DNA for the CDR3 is TGTGCCAGCAGTTTTAGGGGAACTAACTATGGCTACACCTTC.

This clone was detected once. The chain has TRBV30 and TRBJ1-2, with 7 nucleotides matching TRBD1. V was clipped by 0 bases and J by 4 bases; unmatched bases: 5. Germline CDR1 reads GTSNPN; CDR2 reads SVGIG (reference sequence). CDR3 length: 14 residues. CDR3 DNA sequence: TGTGCCTGGAGTGTAGGTCGACAGGGCTATGGCTACACCTTC. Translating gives CAWSVGRQGYGYTF.

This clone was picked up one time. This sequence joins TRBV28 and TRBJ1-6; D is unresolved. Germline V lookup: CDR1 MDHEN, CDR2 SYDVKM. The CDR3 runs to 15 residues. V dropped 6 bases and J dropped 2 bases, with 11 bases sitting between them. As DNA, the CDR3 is TGTGCCAGCAGGACAATTGCGCCCTATAATTCACCCCTCCACTTT. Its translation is CASRTIAPYNSPLHF.

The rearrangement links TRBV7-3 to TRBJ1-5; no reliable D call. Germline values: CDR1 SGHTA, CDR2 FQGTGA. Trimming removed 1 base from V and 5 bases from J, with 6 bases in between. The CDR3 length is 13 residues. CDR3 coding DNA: TGTGCCAGCAGCTTAAATCGCGATCAGCCCCAGCATTTT. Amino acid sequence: CASSLNRDQPQHF. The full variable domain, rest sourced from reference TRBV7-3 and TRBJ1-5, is GAGVSQTPSNKVTEKGKYVELRCDPISGHTALYWYRQSLGQGPEFLIYFQGTGAADDSGLPNDRFFAVRPEGSVSTLKIQRTERGDSAVYLCASSLNRDQPQHFGDGTRLSIL.

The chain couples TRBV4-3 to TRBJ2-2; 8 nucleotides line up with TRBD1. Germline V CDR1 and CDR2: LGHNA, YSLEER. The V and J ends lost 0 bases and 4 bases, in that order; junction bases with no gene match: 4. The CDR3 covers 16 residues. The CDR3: CASSQDRQGRTGELFF. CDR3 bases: TGCGCCAGCAGCCAAGATAGACAGGGGCGCACCGGGGAGCTGTTTTTT.

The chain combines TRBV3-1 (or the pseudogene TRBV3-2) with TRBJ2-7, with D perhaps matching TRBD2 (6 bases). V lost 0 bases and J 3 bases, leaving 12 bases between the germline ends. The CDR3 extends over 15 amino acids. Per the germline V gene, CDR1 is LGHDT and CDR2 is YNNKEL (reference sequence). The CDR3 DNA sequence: TGTGCCAGCAGCCAAGACGGAGGGGTGAGCTACGAGCAGTACTTC. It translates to CASSQDGGVSYEQYF.

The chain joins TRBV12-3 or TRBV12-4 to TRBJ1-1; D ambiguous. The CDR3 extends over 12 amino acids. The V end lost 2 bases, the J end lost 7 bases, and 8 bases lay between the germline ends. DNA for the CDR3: TGTGCCAGCAGTTTACTTCTCGTTGAAGCTTTCTTT. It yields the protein CASSLLLVEAFF.

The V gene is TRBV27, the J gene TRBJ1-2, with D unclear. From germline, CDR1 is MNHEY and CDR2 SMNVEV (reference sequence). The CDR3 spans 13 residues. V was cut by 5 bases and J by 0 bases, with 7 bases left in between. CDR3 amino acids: CASSSASNYGYTF. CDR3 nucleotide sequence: TGTGCCAGCAGTAGTGCGTCTAACTATGGCTACACCTTC.

The DNA of the CDR3 is TGTGCCAGTCAAACGGGACTAGTCTCCAATGAGCAGTTCTTC. It translates to CASQTGLVSNEQFF. V and J are TRBV28 and TRBJ2-1; 8 positions agree with TRBD2. After removal of 9 bases from V and 6 bases from J, the junction contained 10 bases not matched to a gene. CDR3 size: 14 residues. Germline CDR1 is MDHEN and CDR2 is SYDVKM.

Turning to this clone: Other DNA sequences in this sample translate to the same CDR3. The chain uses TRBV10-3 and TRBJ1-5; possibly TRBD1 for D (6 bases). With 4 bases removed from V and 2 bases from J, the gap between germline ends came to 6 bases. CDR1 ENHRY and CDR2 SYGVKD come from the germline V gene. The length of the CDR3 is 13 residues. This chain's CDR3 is CAISGQGNQPQHF. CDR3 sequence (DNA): TGTGCCATCAGTGGACAGGGCAATCAGCCCCAGCATTTT.

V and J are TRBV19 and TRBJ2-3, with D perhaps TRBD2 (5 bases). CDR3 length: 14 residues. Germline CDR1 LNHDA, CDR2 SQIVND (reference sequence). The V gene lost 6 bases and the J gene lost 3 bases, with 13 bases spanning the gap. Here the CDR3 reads CASRERAGTDTQYF. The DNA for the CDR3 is TGTGCCAGTAGGGAGAGGGCCGGGACAGATACGCAGTATTTT.

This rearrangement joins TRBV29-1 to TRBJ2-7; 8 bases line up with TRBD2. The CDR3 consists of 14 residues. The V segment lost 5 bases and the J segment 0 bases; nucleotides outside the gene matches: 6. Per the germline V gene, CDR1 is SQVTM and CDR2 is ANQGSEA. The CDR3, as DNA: TGCAGCGTTACCAGCGGGGGTGACTCCTACGAGCAGTACTTC. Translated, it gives CSVTSGGDSYEQYF.